This T cell receptor beta chain comes out of a study of T cells after yellow fever vaccination. Only a few counts were recorded for this clonotype. Germline V gene lookup returns CDR1 KGHSH and CDR2 LQKENI. The V gene lost 5 bases and the J gene lost 5 bases, with 16 bases spanning the gap. CDR3 size: 15 residues. Each CDR3 protein is one row after TCRdb ran MiXCR on the 5' RACE reads. The table has 150,000 to 200,000 distinct CDR3 sequences, around 7% seen once. Here the sequenced sample was CD4+ T cells sorted from PBMCs, taken about 5 days after the first yellow fever vaccination. The TCR was taken from a man younger than 35 who received the YFV17D yellow fever vaccine. The rearrangement uses TRBV18 and TRBJ1-5; a possible D gene is TRBD1 (5 bases). In nucleotides, the CDR3 is TGTGCCAGCTCATGGCGGAACTCAGGGTATCAGCCCCAGCATTTT. Translation gives CASSWRNSGYQPQHF.